Listed here are 4 T cell receptor beta chains from one sample, sequenced in a study of T cell repertoires in cytomegalovirus infection. TCRdb analysed the reads with MiXCR anew, one entry per CDR3 protein. This table has about 920,000 distinct CDR3 sequences, 31% appearing once. For these TCRs, the target antigens are not known. The sequencing here drew on cultured CD8+ T cells from PBMCs, taken from culture after CMV antigen stimulation. These receptors originate from a human donor in good health (CMV status not recorded). Some clones in this sample may be carry-over from other donors' samples.

The chain carries TRBV12-3 or TRBV12-4 and TRBJ2-7, with D perhaps TRBD2 (6 bases). V was shortened by 8 bases and J by 3 bases, with 14 bases between the two germline ends. CDR3 length equals 13 residues. The CDR3: CASALRGDYEQYV. The CDR3 DNA reads TGTGCCAGCGCCCTCCGCGGGGACTACGAGCAGTACGTC.

Only a few counts were recorded for this clonotype. The J gene is TRBJ1-1, the V gene TRBV10-3; TRBD1 agrees at 10 bases. The CDR3 length is 11 residues. Germline V gene data show CDR1 as ENHRY and CDR2 as SYGVKD. The V segment lost 8 bases and the J segment 10 bases; nucleotides outside the gene matches: 4. CDR3 in amino acids: CAIRWDRGAFF. CDR3 DNA sequence: TGTGCCATCCGATGGGACAGGGGAGCTTTCTTT.

There are many counts of this clonotype. This chain uses TRBV7-6 with TRBJ1-5; no definite D call. V was pared by 6 bases and J by 0 bases, with 18 bases between. The length of the CDR3 is 17 residues. Germline lookup yields CDR1 SGHVS and CDR2 FNYEAQ. The CDR3 bases are TGTGCCAGCAGTCCCGGACGCGATCCTTATAGCAATCAGCCCCAGCATTTT. Translated, it gives CASSPGRDPYSNQPQHF.

The rearrangement uses TRBV27 and TRBJ2-1, with a possible D match to TRBD2 (7 bases). This CDR3 spans 16 amino acids. V was clipped by 4 bases and J by 3 bases, with 16 bases between them. From germline, CDR1 is MNHEY and CDR2 SMNVEV (reference sequence). Written as DNA, the CDR3 is TGTGCCAGCAGTTGGGGCGGGGGCTTACTCTACAATGAGCAGTTCTTC. Translated, it gives CASSWGGGLLYNEQFF.